This T cell receptor beta chain was documented in a study of CD8+ T cells in alopecia areata. Study outcomes and limitations: Patients shared TCRs less clearly than mice did, possibly for HLA-related reasons. Higher clonality than in normal scalp was seen in lesional scalp, especially alopecia totalis/universalis.

Sorting of CD4+ and CD8+ T cells was performed on PBMCs. The CDR3 has 13 residues. Germline V lookup: CDR1 MGHRA, CDR2 YSYEKL. V shed 2 bases and J shed 5 bases, with 9 bases lying between them. TCR sequencing used cDNA made by reverse transcription of extracted RNA. Sequenced by immunoSEQ multiplex PCR; TCRdb stores in-frame clones only, minus some. Here the sample spans a few hundred thousand clones, approximately 60% being singletons. About this clone: Its antigen is currently unknown.

This receptor was obtained from a human donor in good health. The chain couples TRBV4-1 to TRBJ1-1; weak D call: TRBD1 (5 bases). Sequenced sample: CD8+ T cells sorted from blood. CDR3 region: CASSQIGGTEAFF. The CDR3 nucleotides are TGCGCCAGCAGCCAAATTGGGGGGACTGAAGCTTTCTTT.